This is a list of T cell receptor beta chains from one sample in a study of identical twins. TCRdb recomputed calls from the 5' RACE reads with MiXCR, one row per CDR3 protein. Among under 300,000 distinct CDR3 sequences listed, about 14% were seen once. Sequencing was done on a sample of memory (CD45RO+) T cells sorted from blood. All receptors derive from a woman between 18 and 29 years old in good health. The CDR3 runs from the conserved cysteine through the conserved F or W. D genes are given only for firm matches. The size of a clone is reported for some rows only, either as once, few or many, or as a class for expanded clones.

D: .
J: TRBJ2-7
size: .
V: TRBV20-1
CDR3: CSASNRAGEQYF
DNA: TGCAGTGCTAGCAACCGGGCCGGTGAGCAGTACTTC

D: .
J: TRBJ1-2
size: many
V: TRBV12-3/TRBV12-4
CDR3: CASSFRGSGYTF
DNA: TGTGCCAGCAGTTTCCGTGGAAGTGGCTACACCTTC

D: .
J: TRBJ2-1
size: .
V: TRBV7-2
CDR3: CASSSGLQNEQFF
DNA: TGTGCCAGCAGTTCGGGACTTCAGAATGAGCAGTTCTTC

D: TRBD1
J: TRBJ1-1
size: .
V: TRBV5-1
CDR3: CASSGMTGVDTEAFF
DNA: TGCGCCAGCAGCGGGATGACAGGGGTGGACACTGAAGCTTTCTTT

D: .
J: TRBJ1-1
size: few
V: TRBV5-6
CDR3: CASSLVGGTGANTEAFF
DNA: TGTGCCAGCAGCTTGGTAGGTGGGACCGGCGCGAACACTGAAGCTTTCTTT

D: .
J: TRBJ2-1
size: .
V: TRBV2
CDR3: CASRETEGNNEQFF
DNA: TGTGCCAGCAGGGAGACAGAGGGTAACAATGAGCAGTTCTTC

D: TRBD2
J: TRBJ2-1
size: .
V: TRBV7-8
CDR3: CASSLYGGATYNEQFF
DNA: TGTGCCAGCAGCCTTTACGGGGGGGCGACCTACAATGAGCAGTTCTTC

D: .
J: TRBJ1-2
size: .
V: TRBV20-1
CDR3: CSARTAGPREGYTF
DNA: TGCAGTGCTAGAACCGCGGGGCCCAGGGAGGGCTACACCTTC

D: TRBD1
J: TRBJ1-1
size: .
V: TRBV7-9
CDR3: CASRQTGANTEAFF
DNA: TGTGCCAGCAGACAGACAGGGGCCAACACTGAAGCTTTCTTT

D: .
J: TRBJ2-5
size: .
V: TRBV12-3/TRBV12-4
CDR3: CASSLAHLRGTQYF
DNA: TGTGCCAGCAGTTTAGCGCACCTAAGAGGGACCCAGTACTTC

D: TRBD2
J: TRBJ2-2
size: .
V: TRBV3-1
CDR3: CATCHLRGLAGDTGELFF
DNA: TGTGCCACCTGCCACCTACGTGGACTAGCGGGAGACACCGGGGAGCTGTTTTTT

D: TRBD1
J: TRBJ1-4
size: few
V: TRBV9
CDR3: CASNTRGQGEKLFF
DNA: TGTGCCAGCAACACGAGAGGACAGGGTGAAAAACTGTTTTTT

D: TRBD2
J: TRBJ2-3
size: .
V: TRBV20-1
CDR3: CSARDPSGGADTQYF
DNA: TGCAGTGCTAGAGATCCCAGCGGGGGGGCAGATACGCAGTATTTT

D: .
J: TRBJ2-7
size: many
V: TRBV7-2
CDR3: CASSLIWGGEQYF
DNA: TGTGCCAGCAGCTTAATTTGGGGAGGCGAGCAGTACTTC

D: TRBD2
J: TRBJ2-1
size: .
V: TRBV6-1
CDR3: CASREGLVYNEQFF
DNA: TGTGCCAGCAGAGAGGGACTAGTCTACAATGAGCAGTTCTTC

D: .
J: TRBJ1-2
size: .
V: TRBV7-3
CDR3: CASSLMAGHYGYTF
DNA: TGTGCCAGCAGCTTAATGGCAGGTCACTATGGCTACACCTTC

D: TRBD2
J: TRBJ2-1
size: many
V: TRBV7-8
CDR3: CASSPNSGSFDEQFF
DNA: TGTGCCAGCAGCCCAAATAGCGGGTCTTTCGATGAGCAGTTCTTC

D: .
J: TRBJ2-7
size: .
V: TRBV6-6
CDR3: CASKHSFKGEQYF
DNA: TGTGCCAGCAAACACAGCTTTAAGGGCGAGCAGTACTTC

D: TRBD1
J: TRBJ1-4
size: .
V: TRBV2
CDR3: CASSEQGAKLFF
DNA: TGTGCCAGCAGTGAGCAGGGGGCAAAACTGTTTTTT

D: .
J: TRBJ1-4
size: once
V: TRBV21-1
CDR3: CACLSGTGIEKLFF
DNA: TGTGCCTGCCTCTCCGGGACAGGGATTGAAAAACTGTTTTTT

D: TRBD1
J: TRBJ1-2
size: few
V: TRBV5-4
CDR3: CASSSTGGQDGYTF
DNA: TGTGCCAGCAGCTCGACAGGGGGCCAGGACGGCTACACCTTC

D: .
J: TRBJ2-2
size: medium-sized
V: TRBV10-3
CDR3: CATGPYNTGELFF
DNA: TGTGCCACGGGACCTTATAACACCGGGGAGCTGTTTTTT

D: TRBD1
J: TRBJ2-1
size: .
V: TRBV6-1
CDR3: CASSVGQGPYNEQFF
DNA: TGTGCCAGCAGCGTGGGACAGGGCCCCTACAATGAGCAGTTCTTC

D: TRBD1
J: TRBJ1-1
size: .
V: TRBV12-3/TRBV12-4
CDR3: CASNGQGGTEAFF
DNA: TGTGCCAGCAACGGACAGGGGGGAACTGAAGCTTTCTTT

D: TRBD2
J: TRBJ2-2
size: many
V: TRBV6-5
CDR3: CASHIGSGGNTGELFF
DNA: TGTGCCAGCCACATCGGGAGCGGGGGAAACACCGGGGAGCTGTTTTTT

D: TRBD1
J: TRBJ2-1
size: .
V: TRBV6-1
CDR3: CASRGQGMSSYNEQFF
DNA: TGTGCCAGCAGGGGACAGGGGATGAGCTCCTACAATGAGCAGTTCTTC

D: .
J: TRBJ1-2
size: many
V: TRBV5-1
CDR3: CASSFNGESYGYTF
DNA: TGCGCCAGCAGCTTTAACGGGGAGAGCTATGGCTACACCTTC

D: .
J: TRBJ1-5
size: few
V: TRBV2
CDR3: CASSEGDGRGPQHF
DNA: TGTGCCAGCAGTGAGGGGGACGGCAGAGGGCCCCAGCATTTT

D: .
J: TRBJ1-6
size: few
V: TRBV20-1
CDR3: CSAGGSYNSPLHF
DNA: TGCAGTGCTGGGGGCTCCTATAATTCACCCCTCCACTTT